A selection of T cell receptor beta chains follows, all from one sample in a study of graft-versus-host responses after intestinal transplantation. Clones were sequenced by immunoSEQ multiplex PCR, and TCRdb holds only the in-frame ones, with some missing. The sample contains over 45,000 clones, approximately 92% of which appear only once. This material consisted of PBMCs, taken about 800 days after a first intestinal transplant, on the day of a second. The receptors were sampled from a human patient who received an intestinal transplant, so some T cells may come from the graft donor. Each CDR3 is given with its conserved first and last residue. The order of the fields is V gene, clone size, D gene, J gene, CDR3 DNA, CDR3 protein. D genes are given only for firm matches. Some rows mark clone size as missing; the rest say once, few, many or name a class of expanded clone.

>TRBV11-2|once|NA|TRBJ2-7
TGTGCCAGCAGCTTGATAGGACAACGGAACGAGCAGTACTTC
CASSLIGQRNEQYF
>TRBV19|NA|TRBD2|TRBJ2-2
TGTGCCAGTAGTTCCCCTAGCGGGATATTGCTCGCCGGGGAGCTGTTTTTT
CASSSPSGILLAGELFF
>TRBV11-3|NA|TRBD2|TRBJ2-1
TGTGCCAGCAGCTTAGTGGGCCTAGCGGGAGGCGATGAGCAGTTCTTC
CASSLVGLAGGDEQFF
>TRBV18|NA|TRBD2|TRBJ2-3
TGTGCCAGCTCACCATATTCTTCTAGCGGGAGGGATACGCAGTATTTT
CASSPYSSSGRDTQYF
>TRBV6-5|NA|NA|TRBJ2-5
TGTGCCAGCAGCTACGGGATCGGTACCCAGTACTTC
CASSYGIGTQYF
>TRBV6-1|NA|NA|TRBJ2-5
TGTGCCAGCATTCTCCTTGGACTGCAAGAGACCCAGTACTTC
CASILLGLQETQYF
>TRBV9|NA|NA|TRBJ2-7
TGTGCCAGCAGCTCAGAGGGGGGCAGTGAGCAGTACTTC
CASSSEGGSEQYF
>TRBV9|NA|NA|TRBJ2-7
TGTGCCAGCAGCGTGGAAGGACTTGGGCTGGACGAGCAGTACTTC
CASSVEGLGLDEQYF
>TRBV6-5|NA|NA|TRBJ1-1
TGTGCCAGCAGCCTCGGGTGGGAAGCTTTCTTT
CASSLGWEAFF
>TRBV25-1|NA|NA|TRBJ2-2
TGTGCCAGCGGGCCGGCCGGGGAGCTGTTTTTT
CASGPAGELFF
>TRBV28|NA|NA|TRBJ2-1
TGTGCCAGCAGACTAAGGGGTGGTGAGCAGTTCTTC
CASRLRGGEQFF
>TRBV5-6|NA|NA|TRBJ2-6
TGTGCCAGCAGCATACTAACCTCTGGGGCCAACGTCCTGACTTTC
CASSILTSGANVLTF
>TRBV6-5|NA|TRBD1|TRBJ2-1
TGTGCCAGCAGAACCGGGACAGGGGGCAGGAATGAGCAGTTCTTC
CASRTGTGGRNEQFF
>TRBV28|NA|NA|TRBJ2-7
TGTGCCAGCAGTTACTTAGCGGTCCCCTACGAGCAGTACTTC
CASSYLAVPYEQYF
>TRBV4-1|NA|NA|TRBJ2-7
TGCGCCAGCAGCCAAGATTGGGGGAGAGACGAGCAGTACTTC
CASSQDWGRDEQYF
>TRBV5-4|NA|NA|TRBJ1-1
TGTGCCAGCAGCTGGGGGGGCGCGAACACTGAAGCTTTCTTT
CASSWGGANTEAFF
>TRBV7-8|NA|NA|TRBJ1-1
TGTGCCAGCAGTTCCGGGACGGTCACTGAAGCTTTCTTT
CASSSGTVTEAFF
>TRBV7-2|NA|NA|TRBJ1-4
TGTGCCAGCAGCGCGAGTCCTGGGGGGCATTGGGCTAATGAAAAACTGTTTTTT
CASSASPGGHWANEKLFF
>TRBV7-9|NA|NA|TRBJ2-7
TGTGCCAGCAGCCCCAGTCGCGTCGAGCAGTACTTC
CASSPSRVEQYF
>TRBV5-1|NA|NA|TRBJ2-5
TGCGCCACCTCGTGGGCAGGGTACACTCAAGAGACCCAGTACTTC
CATSWAGYTQETQYF
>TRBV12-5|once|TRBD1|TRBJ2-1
TGTGCTAGTGGTCAGGGACAGGGCTCCTACAATGAGCAGTTCTTC
CASGQGQGSYNEQFF
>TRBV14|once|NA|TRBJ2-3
TGTGCCAGCAGCCAAGAAGATACGCAGTATTTT
CASSQEDTQYF
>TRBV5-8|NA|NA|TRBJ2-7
TGTGCCAGCAGCCGGTTCTACGAGCAGTACTTC
CASSRFYEQYF
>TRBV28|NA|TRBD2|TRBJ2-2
TGTGCCGGCAACACGTTTGCGGGAGGGAGGGACACCGGGGAGCTGTTTTTT
CAGNTFAGGRDTGELFF
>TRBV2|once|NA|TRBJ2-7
TGTGCCAGCTCCAACTACGAGCAGTACTTC
CASSNYEQYF
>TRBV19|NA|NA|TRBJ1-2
TGTGCCAGTAGTATAGATCAAGGACAGATCCGTGGCTACACCTTC
CASSIDQGQIRGYTF
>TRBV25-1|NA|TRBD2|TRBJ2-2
TGTGCCAGCAGTGTATCGGGACTAGGGGTTGGGGAGCTGTTTTTT
CASSVSGLGVGELFF
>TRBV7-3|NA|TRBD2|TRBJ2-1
TGTGCCAGCAGCTTACGGACTAGCGGGAGCGATGAGCAGTTCTTC
CASSLRTSGSDEQFF
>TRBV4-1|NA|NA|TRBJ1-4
TGCGCCAGCAGCCAAGGGGCGGGGGCCACTAATGAAAAACTGTTTTTT
CASSQGAGATNEKLFF
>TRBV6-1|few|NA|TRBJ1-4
TGTGCCAGCAGTGAAGCGGTGGGGACTAATGAAAAACTGTTTTTT
CASSEAVGTNEKLFF
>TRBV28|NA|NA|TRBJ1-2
TGTGCCAGCAGCACCCCGGACGGCCCTGTGAACTTC
CASSTPDGPVNF
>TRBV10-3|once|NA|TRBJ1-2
TGTGCCATCAGGCCTCAGTGCCTTAACTATGGCTACACCTTC
CAIRPQCLNYGYTF
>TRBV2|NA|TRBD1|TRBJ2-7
TGTGCCAGCCGGGACAGGGAAACAAACTACGAGCAGTACTTC
CASRDRETNYEQYF
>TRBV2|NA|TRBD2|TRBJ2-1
TGTGCCAGCAGTGAATTTCGAGGCGGGAGGGGACTCCGAGGCAATGAGCAGTTCTTC
CASSEFRGGRGLRGNEQFF
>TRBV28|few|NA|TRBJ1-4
TGTGCCAGCAGTTTATCCAGGGCCAGTTATGAAAAACTGTTTTTT
CASSLSRASYEKLFF
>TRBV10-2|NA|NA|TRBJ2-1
TGCGCCAGCAGTGACAAGTTCTTACGATTCTACAATGAGCAGTTCTTC
CASSDKFLRFYNEQFF
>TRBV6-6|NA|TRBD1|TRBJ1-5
TGTGCCAGCAGTCGACAGGGGACTAGCAATCAGCCCCAGCATTTT
CASSRQGTSNQPQHF